One and the same sample provided the 30 T cell receptor beta chains below, sequenced in a study of T cell changes during pregnancy in multiple sclerosis. TCRdb's table, derived via immunoSEQ multiplex PCR, lists solely in-frame clones and lacks some. The table lists 90,000 to 95,000 clones, 85% to 95% of them singletons, with around 2.2% in the top ten. The source was peripheral blood, collected in the third trimester of pregnancy. These receptors were taken from a female donor with multiple sclerosis, enrolled in a pregnancy study.

This clone occurred once. The CDR3 DNA follows: TGTGCCAGCAGTGAGCAGGGGTACTACAATGAGCAGTTCTTC. Translated: CASSEQGYYNEQFF. V gene TRBV2 combines with J gene TRBJ2-1; a weak D match, TRBD1 (6 bases). Germline CDR1 SNHLY, CDR2 FYNNEI. This CDR3 contains 14 residues. The V and J ends lost 3 bases and 3 bases respectively, with 9 bases between them.

The chain combines TRBV10-3 with TRBJ1-2, with unresolved D. The CDR3 is made up of 13 amino acids. Germline CDR1 reads ENHRY; CDR2 reads SYGVKD. V was cut by 0 bases and J by 8 bases, with 10 bases left in between. CDR3 sequence: CAISESAIGGYTF. The CDR3 nucleotides read TGTGCCATCAGTGAGTCGGCCATCGGGGGCTACACCTTC.

This clone showed up just once. Within the sample, other DNA sequences also encode this same CDR3. V usage is TRBV9 and J usage is TRBJ2-5; TRBD2 agrees at 7 bases. The CDR3 loop spans 13 amino acids. The ends lost 2 bases at V and 5 bases at J; junction bases unmatched: 3. Germline V gives CDR1 SGDLS, CDR2 YYNGEE. CDR3 sequence (DNA): TGTGCCAGCAGCGTTGTGGGGGGGGAGACCCAGTACTTC. Translated: CASSVVGGETQYF. Based on the CDR3 plus reference TRBV9 and TRBJ2-5, the full variable domain is DSGVTQTPKHLITATGQRVTLRCSPRSGDLSVYWYQQSLDQGLQFLIQYYNGEERAKGNILERFSAQQFPDLHSELNLSSLELGDSALYFCASSVVGGETQYFGPGTRLLVL.

CDR3 amino acids: CASSQNQDTEAFF. The CDR3 nucleotides read TGCGCCAGCAGCCAAAACCAGGACACTGAAGCTTTCTTT. The gene calls are TRBV4-3 and TRBJ1-1; D gene unclear. Looked up from germline, CDR1 is LGHNA and CDR2 is YSLEER. The CDR3 spans 13 residues. V was cut by 2 bases and J by 3 bases, with 7 bases left in between.

The chain combines TRBV21-1 with TRBJ2-7; the table names TRBD2, a call not compared with the DNA. TRBV21-1 is recorded as a pseudogene. There are 16 residues in the CDR3. The CDR3 nucleotides are TGTGCCAGCAGCAATGTACCGGGACTAGTCCTCTACGAGCAGTACTTC. This encodes CASSNVPGLVLYEQYF.

The chain couples TRBV7-8 to TRBJ2-7; 7 bases align to TRBD2. CDR3 length: 15 residues. The V gene end was trimmed by 5 bases and the J gene end by 4 bases; junction bases not matched to a gene: 11. Germline V gives CDR1 SGHVS, CDR2 FQNEAQ. CDR3 sequence reads: CASSGWEGPRYEQYF. The CDR3 DNA reads as TGTGCCAGCAGCGGATGGGAGGGGCCGAGGTACGAGCAGTACTTC. The complete variable domain, with remaining parts taken from reference TRBV7-8 and TRBJ2-7, reads GAGVSQSPRYKVAKRGQDVALRCDPISGHVSLFWYQQALGQGPEFLTYFQNEAQLDKSGLPSDRFFAERPEGSVSTLKIQRTQQEDSAVYLCASSGWEGPRYEQYFGPGTRLTVT.

The chain has TRBV19 and TRBJ2-1, with a tentative D call TRBD1 (5 bases). The CDR3 is 11 amino acids. Trimming stripped 7 bases from V and 10 bases from J, with 11 bases between. Germline assignment: CDR1 LNHDA and CDR2 SQIVND (reference sequence). This CDR3 reads CASTHRTEQFF. CDR3 in DNA: TGTGCCAGTACCCATCGGACAGAGCAGTTCTTC.

V gene TRBV6-1 combines with J gene TRBJ2-2; D is unclear. V lost 8 bases and J 5 bases, leaving 9 bases between the germline ends. The CDR3 has 12 amino acids. The germline gives CDR1 MNHNS, CDR2 SASEGT. The CDR3: CASSTVTGELFF. CDR3 in DNA: TGTGCCAGCTCTACGGTAACCGGGGAGCTGTTTTTT.

The chain recombines TRBV6-1 with TRBJ2-4; a weak D match, TRBD1 (6 bases). CDR3 length: 15 residues. V lost 7 bases, J lost 5 bases, and 18 bases lay in between. CDR1 and CDR2 from the germline V gene are MNHNS and SASEGT. The CDR3 DNA reads as TGTGCCAGCATTACAGGGTTTGGTCAGGAAAACATTCAGTACTTC. This sequence encodes CASITGFGQENIQYF.

The chain combines TRBV28 with TRBJ1-1; D not resolved. V was shortened by 3 bases and J by 3 bases, with 11 bases between the two germline ends. Germline V gene sequence: CDR1 MDHEN, CDR2 SYDVKM. This CDR3 has 14 amino acids. The CDR3 bases are TGTGCCAGCAGTTTCCCCCCGAGGGACACTGAAGCTTTCTTT. Translation: CASSFPPRDTEAFF.

The rearrangement joins TRBV15 to TRBJ1-2; no firm D call. The CDR3 totals 13 residues. With 3 bases removed from V and 3 bases from J, the gap between germline ends came to 8 bases. Germline CDR1 reads LNHNV; CDR2 reads YYDKDF (reference sequence). CDR3 amino acids: CATSSQTDYGYTF. The DNA for the CDR3 is TGTGCCACCAGCAGTCAAACAGACTATGGCTACACCTTC.

The gene calls are TRBV29-1 and TRBJ2-1, with 14 nucleotides matching TRBD2. Germline V lookup: CDR1 SQVTM, CDR2 ANQGSEA. With 1 base clipped from V and 7 bases from J, the junction kept 6 bases outside the gene matches. This CDR3 comprises 16 residues. The CDR3 region has the DNA TGCAGCGTTGAAGGGACTAGCGGGAGGAGGATAAATGAGCAGTTCTTC. This gives the protein CSVEGTSGRRINEQFF.

This clone was recorded once. V is TRBV7-9 and J is TRBJ2-7, with D perhaps matching TRBD1 (5 bases). V lost 5 bases, J lost 1 base, and 12 bases lay in between. Germline lookup yields CDR1 SEHNR and CDR2 FQNEAQ (reference sequence). This CDR3 has 14 residues. The CDR3 reads CASSPPRGSYEQYF. CDR3 DNA sequence: TGTGCCAGCAGCCCCCCAAGGGGTTCCTACGAGCAGTACTTC.

The chain recombines TRBV27 with TRBJ2-7; TRBD2 might be the D (5 bases). The CDR3 consists of 14 residues. The germline V gene encodes CDR1 MNHEY and CDR2 SMNVEV (reference sequence). V shed 4 bases and J shed 2 bases, with 12 bases lying between them. In DNA form, the CDR3 reads TGTGCCAGCAGTTCCGGACTCTCCACCTACGAGCAGTACTTC. Its protein is CASSSGLSTYEQYF.

J is TRBJ1-5 and V is TRBV28; tentatively, D is TRBD1 (6 bases). This CDR3 spans 16 amino acids. Germline V CDR1 and CDR2: MDHEN, SYDVKM. The germline V and J ends were trimmed by 3 bases and 1 base, with 13 bases remaining between them. The CDR3 coding sequence is TGTGCCAGCAGTTTGAGGCAGGGGAACAGCAATCAGCCCCAGCATTTT. It encodes CASSLRQGNSNQPQHF.

The chain combines TRBV28 with TRBJ1-3, with D unresolved. This CDR3 is 20 amino acids long. Germline V gene sequence: CDR1 MDHEN, CDR2 SYDVKM. Trimming left V 2 bases short and J 0 bases short, with 23 bases between. The CDR3 DNA reads TGTGCCAGCAGTTTAAGTTTCCTTCGAAAGCGGATTCGCTCTGGAAACACCATATATTTT. Translating gives CASSLSFLRKRIRSGNTIYF.

V gene TRBV28 combines with J gene TRBJ2-7, with 16 bases lining up with TRBD2. The V gene end was trimmed by 6 bases and the J gene end by 4 bases; junction bases not matched to a gene: 15. The CDR3 contains 19 residues. In germline, CDR1 is MDHEN, CDR2 SYDVKM. CDR3 protein: CASRGPPGLAGGTSYEQYF. The CDR3 DNA is TGTGCCAGCAGGGGCCCCCCGGGACTAGCGGGAGGGACCAGTTACGAGCAGTACTTC.

The J gene is TRBJ1-5, the V gene TRBV19; a possible D gene is TRBD1 (5 bases). Trimming left V 8 bases short and J 4 bases short, with 12 bases between. The CDR3 spans 13 residues. Germline CDR1 and CDR2: LNHDA and SQIVND (reference sequence). The CDR3 loop is CASGNGGNQPQHF. The CDR3 nucleotides are TGTGCCAGTGGAAACGGGGGGAATCAGCCCCAGCATTTT.

The J gene is TRBJ2-3, the V gene TRBV5-1; maybe TRBD1 (6 bases). CDR3 length: 14 amino acids. The V end was cut by 0 bases, the J end by 5 bases, with 10 bases between. Germline loops: CDR1 SGHRS, CDR2 YFSETQ. The CDR3 nucleotides are TGCGCCAGCAGCTTGGTTCAGGGGATAGATACGCAGTATTTT. Translation gives CASSLVQGIDTQYF. Based on the CDR3 plus reference TRBV5-1 and TRBJ2-3, the full variable domain is KAGVTQTPRYLIKTRGQQVTLSCSPISGHRSVSWYQQTPGQGLQFLFEYFSETQRNKGNFPGRFSGRQFSNSRSEMNVSTLELGDSALYLCASSLVQGIDTQYFGPGTRLTVL.

V gene TRBV7-9 combines with J gene TRBJ2-3; TRBD2 might be the D (5 bases). In germline, CDR1 is SEHNR, CDR2 FQNEAQ (reference sequence). The CDR3 has 16 amino acids. Trimming took off 5 bases at V and 0 bases at J, with 15 bases between the two ends. CDR3: CASSKSRDPSTDTQYF. The CDR3 DNA is TGTGCCAGCAGCAAGAGCCGGGATCCTAGCACAGATACGCAGTATTTT.

The chain couples TRBV27 to TRBJ2-5; D is possibly TRBD2 (5 bases). Per the germline V gene, CDR1 is MNHEY and CDR2 is SMNVEV (reference sequence). The length of the CDR3 is 13 residues. Trimming took 4 bases from V and 6 from J, leaving 12 bases between them. The DNA for the CDR3 is TGTGCCAGCAGTTGGTCGGGAATCCAGACCCAGTACTTC. This sequence encodes CASSWSGIQTQYF.

V gene TRBV6-5 combines with J gene TRBJ1-4; 7 positions agree with TRBD1. Trimming removed 2 bases from V and 4 bases from J; junction bases left unmatched: 4. From germline, CDR1 is MNHEY and CDR2 SVGAGI. This CDR3 comprises 15 residues. For the CDR3, the DNA is TGTGCCAGCAGTTACGCGGGACAGATTAATGAAAAACTGTTTTTT. Translating gives CASSYAGQINEKLFF.

V and J are TRBV27 and TRBJ2-5; D is uncertain. This CDR3 spans 13 amino acids. V was cut by 2 bases and J by 2 bases, with 6 bases left in between. The germline V gene encodes CDR1 MNHEY and CDR2 SMNVEV (reference sequence). CDR3: CASSLRVQETQYF. The DNA of the CDR3 is TGTGCCAGCAGTTTAAGAGTACAAGAGACCCAGTACTTC.

V is TRBV5-1 and J is TRBJ2-1; 7 bases map to TRBD1. The CDR3 sequence is 15 residues long. V lost 0 bases, J lost 3 bases, and 3 bases stayed unmatched. Germline CDR1 is SGHRS and CDR2 is YFSETQ. The DNA for the CDR3 is TGCGCCAGCAGCTTGGGTGGGACAGACTACAATGAGCAGTTCTTC. It specifies CASSLGGTDYNEQFF.

The CDR3 nucleotides are TGTGCCAGCAGAAGACAGGGAAACACTGAAGCTTTCTTT. Its protein product is CASRRQGNTEAFF. The gene calls are TRBV6-1 and TRBJ1-1; TRBD1 matches 7 bases. The CDR3 runs to 13 residues. The junction had 3 bases not matched to a gene; V was cut back by 6 bases and J by 2 bases. CDR1 MNHNS and CDR2 SASEGT come from the germline V gene.

J is TRBJ1-1 and V is TRBV28; D remains unclear. The germline V gene has CDR1 MDHEN and CDR2 SYDVKM. This CDR3 is built from 12 residues. With 2 bases removed from V and 7 bases from J, the gap between germline ends came to 8 bases. The CDR3 DNA is TGTGCCAGCAGTTTAATGGCAGATGAAGCTTTCTTT. Amino acid sequence: CASSLMADEAFF.

The rearrangement uses TRBV19 and TRBJ1-3, with D perhaps matching TRBD1 (5 bases). CDR1 is LNHDA and CDR2 is SQIVND in the germline V gene (reference sequence). The CDR3 extends over 15 amino acids. V lost 6 bases and J 0 bases, leaving 12 bases between the germline ends. The CDR3 DNA reads as TGTGCCAGTAGAAATACAGGACCCTCTGGAAACACCATATATTTT. Translated, it gives CASRNTGPSGNTIYF.

This chain joins TRBV9 and TRBJ2-7; no reliable D call. Germline V gives CDR1 SGDLS, CDR2 YYNGEE. The CDR3 contains 13 residues. Deletions cut 0 bases from V and 7 bases from J, with 11 bases between. The CDR3 loop reads CASSVVVGAEQYF. Here the CDR3 DNA reads TGTGCCAGCAGCGTAGTTGTTGGTGCGGAGCAGTACTTC.

CDR3 nucleotides: TGCGCCAGCAGCCCGTTGGACAGTTGGAACACCGGGGAGCTGTTTTTT. Translating gives CASSPLDSWNTGELFF. The chain links TRBV5-1 to TRBJ2-2; possibly TRBD1 for D (6 bases). Germline CDR1 and CDR2: SGHRS and YFSETQ. This CDR3 comprises 16 residues. V gave up 4 bases and J gave up 1 base, with 14 bases separating them.

This clone was recorded once. The CDR3 protein is CASSLVVPGFLGETQYF. CDR3 in DNA: TGTGCCAGCAGCTTGGTAGTCCCAGGGTTTTTGGGAGAGACCCAGTACTTC. The chain couples TRBV5-5 to TRBJ2-5; possible D gene TRBD1, 5 bases. Per the germline V gene, CDR1 is SGHKS and CDR2 is YYEKEE (reference sequence). The CDR3 is made up of 17 amino acids. Deletions cut 0 bases from V and 4 bases from J, with 19 bases between. Supplemented by reference TRBV5-5 and TRBJ2-5, the full variable domain reads DAGVTQSPTHLIKTRGQQVTLRCSPISGHKSVSWYQQVLGQGPQFIFQYYEKEERGRGNFPDRFSARQFPNYSSELNVNALLLGDSALYLCASSLVVPGFLGETQYFGPGTRLLVL.